These 3 T cell receptor beta chains were all obtained from the same sample, sequenced in a study of PD-1 blockade in classical Hodgkin lymphoma (dated by TCRdb to the early 2020s). The library was produced with the immunoSEQ multiplex PCR assay. The clones in this table, taken by TCRdb from immuneACCESS, are in-frame only. Not every clone is retained; where verified, under half of the shortfall comes from an unresolved V gene, and the cause of the rest is unknown. Across this sample there are about 63,000 clones, with 88% seen only once. The ten largest make up about 5.8% of the sample. The label giving this sample's time point can be read as: cycle 2 day 1 (C2D1) of nivolumab. Every trial patient had relapsed after autologous stem cell transplantation, and cohorts A, B and C differed in prior brentuximab vedotin exposure. This sample comprised peripheral blood mononuclear cells (PBMCs), obtained before the second cycle of nivolumab. All receptors come from a human donor with classical Hodgkin lymphoma.

The rearrangement links TRBV30 to TRBJ1-3, with unresolved D. Trimming removed 0 bases from V and 1 base from J, with 7 bases in between. The CDR3 is 14 residues long. CDR1 is GTSNPN, CDR2 SVGIG, per germline (reference sequence). The CDR3 DNA is TGTGCCTGGAGTGTAGAACGATCTGGAAACACCATATATTTT. Translating it yields CAWSVERSGNTIYF. The full variable domain, completed using reference TRBV30 and TRBJ1-3, is SQTIHQWPATLVQPVGSPLSLECTVEGTSNPNLYWYRQAAGRGLQLLFYSVGIGQISSEVPQNLSASRPQDRQFILSSKKLLLSDSGFYLCAWSVERSGNTIYFGEGSWLTVV.

On this clone itself: Distinct nucleotide sequences in the sample also encode this CDR3. The V gene is TRBV9, the J gene TRBJ2-1; 7 bases are a match to TRBD2. This CDR3 region has 16 residues. CDR1 is SGDLS and CDR2 is YYNGEE in the germline V gene. V was clipped by 0 bases and J by 0 bases; unmatched bases: 3. DNA for the CDR3: TGTGCCAGCAGCGTAGTAGGCGGGGGCTCCTACAATGAGCAGTTCTTC. Amino acids: CASSVVGGGSYNEQFF.

DNA of the CDR3: TGTGCCAGCAGTCGGACCCTTAATGAAAAACTGTTTTTT. Translating it yields CASSRTLNEKLFF. V gene TRBV2 combines with J gene TRBJ1-4; D not certain. Germline values: CDR1 SNHLY, CDR2 FYNNEI. Trimming took 5 bases from V and 4 from J, leaving 8 bases between them. The CDR3 length is 13 residues.